This T cell receptor (beta chain) was recorded in a study of shared clonotypes between healthy human individuals. Data came from immunoSEQ multiplex PCR; TCRdb stores just in-frame clones and leaves some out. Of approximately 1.4 million clones in the sample, 95% to 99% were seen once. V was pared by 2 bases and J by 3 bases, with 8 bases between. Per germline, CDR1 ENHRY and CDR2 SYGVKD. The CDR3 runs 13 residues. The sequencing input was naive CD4+ T cells sorted from blood. Subset indicated: CD45RA+ positively selected. The chain recombines TRBV10-3 with TRBJ2-7; D might be TRBD1 (5 bases). The TCR was taken from a man aged 30 to 39 in good health. CDR3 nucleotides: TGTGCCATCAGTGAGCCCAGGGTCTACGAGCAGTACTTC. It specifies CAISEPRVYEQYF.